This T cell receptor beta chain is drawn from a study of identical twins. General study results and limits: Twins showed weaker excess sharing in their beta out-of-frame sequences. Beta clonotypes that were abundant in cord blood contained fewer insertions, a pattern absent from memory repertoires.

There are 16 residues in the CDR3. The germline gives CDR1 PRHDT, CDR2 FYEKMQ (reference sequence). J was trimmed by 1 base and V by 1 base; bases with no gene match: 3. Details on this clonotype: What it binds is unknown.

In TCRdb, the 5' RACE reads were re-called with MiXCR into one record per CDR3 protein. The sample consists of roughly 1,500,000 distinct CDR3 sequences, about 32% of them appearing once. The chain combines TRBV13 with TRBJ2-3, with 9 positions matching TRBD2. Specimen: cord blood. The TCR comes from a newborn girl in good health. Here the CDR3 reads CASSLVAGGRTDTQYF. The CDR3 DNA reads as TGTGCCAGCAGCTTAGTTGCGGGGGGGCGCACAGATACGCAGTATTTT.